This T cell receptor (beta chain) stems from a study of response to subunit inactivated influenza vaccine. TCRdb analysed the RT-PCR reads with MiXCR anew, one entry per CDR3 protein. The data contain 150,000 to 200,000 distinct CDR3 sequences, approximately 12% of them seen just once; the ten biggest clones take up 25% to 30%. The CDR3 spans 14 residues. Looked up from germline, CDR1 is SGDLS and CDR2 is YYNGEE. V lost 4 bases, J lost 1 base, and 12 bases lay in between. The data were also submitted as part of a second study, on T cells expressing NK-cell markers. From that paper: Making the TCR beta cDNA relied on 5'RACE template switching with UMIs. Cells sorted as CD3+CD56+NKG2C+, CD3+CD56+NKG2C- and CD3+CD56-NKG2C+ T cells supplied the TCR beta repertoires. Among the experiments, several used an anti-gamma-delta TCR antibody to restrict sorting to alpha-beta TCR T cells.

The sequence came from a man aged 50-59 years who received an inactivated influenza vaccine. The chain has TRBV9 and TRBJ2-7; D is perhaps TRBD1 or TRBD2 (5 bases each). Material: CD8+ T cells sorted from PBMCs, obtained roughly 13 days after vaccination. CDR3 nucleotide sequence: TGTGCCAGCAGCCCGGGACGGCTGTCCTACGAGCAGTACTTC. This codes for CASSPGRLSYEQYF.